This T cell receptor beta chain was identified during a study of patients and donors after allogeneic stem cell transplantation. This clonotype was seen many times. Germline V gene data show CDR1 as SGDLS and CDR2 as YYNGEE. The CDR3 contains 13 residues. Trimming took 0 bases from V and 7 from J, leaving 8 bases between them. One entry per CDR3 protein results from TCRdb running MiXCR on the RT-PCR reads. The profile covers about 19,000 distinct CDR3 sequences, with around 4.5% appearing a single time and approximately 42% taken by the ten largest. The chain couples TRBV9 to TRBJ1-5; perhaps TRBD1 as D (6 bases). The sequence was obtained from a human donor who was either an allogeneic HSCT recipient or a stem cell or donor lymphocyte infusion donor (not recorded which). It is not recorded whose cells these are; they may come from a transplant donor. Sequenced material: blood, either unsorted or a sorted T cell fraction (not recorded which). The CDR3 bases are TGTGCCAGCAGCGTAGAGGGGGGACAGCCCCAGCATTTT. This translates into CASSVEGGQPQHF.